This T cell receptor beta chain was sequenced for a study of shared T cell receptors in the human thymus. V was cut by 10 bases and J by 5 bases, with 5 bases left in between. This CDR3 region has 9 residues. Germline-derived CDR1 and CDR2 are SEHNR and FQNEAQ (reference sequence). The method was immunoSEQ multiplex PCR; TCRdb's version includes in-frame clones alone and lacks a portion of them. Of 550,000 to 800,000 clones detected, 80% to 90% appear once; the ten largest clones hold 0.0095% to 0.013%. In this sample, this clone turned up once. Another study also made use of these data, one on human thymus T cells.

J is TRBJ1-2 and V is TRBV7-9, with D hard to call. This TCR came from a girl under two years old with a congenital heart defect. The sequenced material came from thymocytes. The CDR3 region has the DNA TGTGCCATACTTTATGGCTACACCTTC. Translated: CAILYGYTF.